These 30 T cell receptor beta chains share one sample of origin, sequenced in a study of CD8 T cells in ankylosing spondylitis. TCRdb re-called the 5' RACE reads through MiXCR, storing one row per CDR3 protein. The sample yields tens of thousands of distinct CDR3 sequences, around 6.4% seen once. Sequenced material: synovial fluid, either unsorted or a sorted T cell fraction (not recorded which). These receptor sequences come from a male donor with ankylosing spondylitis.

This clonotype turned up a few times. The chain recombines TRBV9 with TRBJ1-5; D might be TRBD1 (5 bases). The CDR3 sequence is 14 residues long. Germline V gene sequence: CDR1 SGDLS, CDR2 YYNGEE. Deletions cut 0 bases from V and 8 bases from J, with 12 bases between. The CDR3 reads CASSVDGALKPQHF. The CDR3 DNA is TGTGCCAGCAGCGTAGACGGGGCCTTGAAGCCCCAGCATTTT.

This clonotype was recorded a few times. The chain couples TRBV7-3 to TRBJ2-6; D might be TRBD2 (5 bases). The V end was cut by 4 bases, the J end by 2 bases, with 12 bases between. The CDR3 consists of 16 residues. Per the germline V gene, CDR1 is SGHTA and CDR2 is FQGTGA. The CDR3 sequence is CASSYSPEAGANVLTF. The CDR3 bases are TGTGCCAGCAGCTACAGCCCGGAGGCTGGGGCCAACGTCCTGACTTTC.

The table lists this clonotype with many counts. V usage is TRBV12-3 or TRBV12-4 and J usage is TRBJ2-7, with TRBD2 as a possible D gene (6 bases). The CDR3 extends over 12 amino acids. The V end was cut by 3 bases, the J end by 12 bases, with 15 bases between. In DNA, the CDR3 is TGTGCCAGCAGTTTTATGAGGGCGGGACGGTACTTC. Encoded protein: CASSFMRAGRYF.

The CDR3 region is CASSLGTGASFTYNEQFF. CDR3 DNA sequence: TGTGCCAGCAGCTTAGGGACCGGGGCGAGTTTTACCTACAATGAGCAGTTCTTC. V is TRBV7-3 and J is TRBJ2-1; D is possibly TRBD1 or TRBD2 (5 bases each). Between the trimmed V and J ends, which lost 2 bases and 2 bases, there was a span of 19 bases. The germline gives CDR1 SGHTA, CDR2 FQGTGA. The CDR3 extends over 18 amino acids.

The table lists this clonotype with many counts. This chain joins TRBV3-1 and TRBJ2-7, with 7 nucleotides matching TRBD1. Trimming cost V 3 bases and J 2 bases; bases outside gene matches: 7. CDR3 length: 15 amino acids. The germline gives CDR1 LGHDT, CDR2 YNNKEL (reference sequence). This chain's CDR3 is CASSQGGTETYEQYF. The CDR3 bases are TGTGCCAGCAGCCAGGGTGGGACAGAGACCTACGAGCAGTACTTC.

This clonotype was detected only a few times. This sequence joins TRBV7-3 and TRBJ2-7; the D gene is possibly TRBD1 (5 bases). The germline V gene encodes CDR1 SGHTA and CDR2 FQGTGA. V gave up 1 base and J gave up 7 bases, with 11 bases separating them. The CDR3 totals 13 residues. CDR3 residues: CASSLNRGREQYF. The DNA for the CDR3 is TGTGCCAGCAGCTTAAATAGGGGCCGGGAGCAGTACTTC. The full variable domain, in which reference TRBV7-3 and TRBJ2-7 provide the parts outside the CDR3, is GAGVSQTPSNKVTEKGKYVELRCDPISGHTALYWYRQSLGQGPEFLIYFQGTGAADDSGLPNDRFFAVRPEGSVSTLKIQRTERGDSAVYLCASSLNRGREQYFGPGTRLTVT.

The rearrangement links TRBV7-6 to TRBJ2-1; the D is unclear. V lost 2 bases, J lost 2 bases, and 13 bases lay in between. Germline CDR1 reads SGHVS; CDR2 reads FNYEAQ. CDR3 length: 16 amino acids. The CDR3 is CASSLLPPRAYNEQFF. The CDR3 DNA follows: TGTGCCAGCAGCTTACTACCCCCAAGGGCCTACAATGAGCAGTTCTTC.

This clonotype was seen ten or more times. The rearrangement uses TRBV11-2 and TRBJ2-1, with D hard to call. Trimming left V 0 bases short and J 2 bases short, with 8 bases between. The germline CDR1 and CDR2 sequences are SGHAT and FQNNGV. The CDR3 length is 15 residues. In DNA form, the CDR3 reads TGTGCCAGCAGCTTAGATGGCCAGACCTACAATGAGCAGTTCTTC. This sequence encodes CASSLDGQTYNEQFF.

This clonotype was seen many times. The chain is built from TRBV20-1 and TRBJ1-2; D unclear. From germline, CDR1 is DFQATT and CDR2 SNEGSKA (reference sequence). CDR3 length: 14 amino acids. Between the trimmed V and J ends, which lost 5 bases and 10 bases, there was a span of 23 bases. The CDR3 loop is CSARRPGGQRDYTF. The DNA for the CDR3 is TGCAGTGCTCGGCGGCCGGGCGGTCAGCGAGACTACACCTTC.

The table lists this clonotype with many counts. The genes are TRBV7-8 and TRBJ2-7; 8 bases map to TRBD2. The CDR3 is 13 amino acids. The V gene end was trimmed by 5 bases and the J gene end by 8 bases; junction bases not matched to a gene: 8. Per the germline V gene, CDR1 is SGHVS and CDR2 is FQNEAQ. The CDR3 DNA reads TGTGCCAGCAGCCCCCGGGAGGGTTTCAAGCAGTACTTC. This translates into CASSPREGFKQYF.

This clonotype was counted at least ten times. The CDR3 protein is CASSPRTATYGYTF. In DNA form, the CDR3 reads TGTGCCAGCAGCCCACGGACGGCAACCTATGGCTACACCTTC. V usage is TRBV7-8 and J usage is TRBJ1-2; D is ambiguous. This CDR3 region has 14 residues. The V gene's germline CDR1 is SGHVS and CDR2 FQNEAQ. V lost 5 bases and J 4 bases, leaving 14 bases between the germline ends.

J is TRBJ1-1 and V is TRBV5-1, with a tentative D call TRBD1 (5 bases). Trimming pared 0 bases from V and 8 bases from J, leaving 14 bases between. CDR1 is SGHRS and CDR2 is YFSETQ in the germline V gene. The CDR3 sequence is 14 residues long. CDR3 residues: CASSLGLGDQEAFF. The CDR3 bases are TGCGCCAGCAGCTTGGGTTTAGGGGATCAAGAAGCTTTCTTT.

This clonotype was counted only a few times. The CDR3 here is CASSLSDYQPQHF. The CDR3 DNA reads as TGTGCCAGCAGCTTGTCTGACTATCAGCCCCAGCATTTT. The chain couples TRBV7-6 to TRBJ1-5; no definite D call. In germline, CDR1 is SGHVS, CDR2 FNYEAQ. The CDR3 spans 13 residues. Between the trimmed V and J ends, which lost 3 bases and 5 bases, there was a span of 8 bases.

As concerns this clonotype: A read error may be the cause here, since a much bigger clone is one base away. The chain joins TRBV29-1 to TRBJ1-1; D might be TRBD1 (6 bases). CDR1 SQVTM and CDR2 ANQGSEA come from the germline V gene. The CDR3 runs to 12 residues. The V end was cut by 5 bases, the J end by 6 bases, with 13 bases between. The CDR3 DNA reads TGCAGCGTTACGGGAGGGGGGGCTGAAGCTTTCTTT. This encodes CSVTGGGAEAFF.

This chain uses TRBV3-1 with TRBJ1-6; 10 bases agree with TRBD1. CDR1 is LGHDT, CDR2 YNNKEL, per germline (reference sequence). V was clipped by 4 bases and J by 6 bases; unmatched bases: 0. The length of the CDR3 is 14 residues. In DNA, the CDR3 is TGTGCCAGCAGCCGACAGGGGGCTAATTCACCCCTCCACTTT. Residues: CASSRQGANSPLHF.

This clonotype was detected a few times. The rearrangement uses TRBV7-2 and TRBJ2-5; D gene uncertain. The germline V gene has CDR1 SGHTA and CDR2 FQGNSA. Trimming pared 1 base from V and 1 base from J, leaving 7 bases between. The CDR3 consists of 14 residues. CDR3 loop: CASSLGASQETQYF. The CDR3 region has the DNA TGTGCCAGCAGCTTAGGGGCCTCCCAAGAGACCCAGTACTTC.

This clonotype occurred a few times. The V call is TRBV18, the J call TRBJ2-7, with 9 bases fitting TRBD1. Germline-derived CDR1 and CDR2 are KGHSH and LQKENI. J lost 6 bases, V lost 4 bases, and 4 bases had no gene match. The CDR3 loop spans 13 amino acids. The CDR3 region has the DNA TGTGCCAGCTCACTGGACAGGGGCGGCGAGCAGTACTTC. Translation gives CASSLDRGGEQYF.

Many counts were recorded for this clonotype. V usage is TRBV7-2 and J usage is TRBJ2-7; D unresolved. The CDR3 sequence is 14 residues long. Trimming removed 0 bases at V and 6 bases at J, with 12 bases between. CDR1 SGHTA and CDR2 FQGNSA come from the germline V gene. The CDR3 is CASSLAIASAEQYF. The CDR3 nucleotides are TGTGCCAGCAGCTTAGCGATCGCCAGCGCCGAGCAGTACTTC.

This chain joins TRBV9 and TRBJ2-1; D may be TRBD2 (6 bases). V was trimmed by 2 bases and J by 3 bases, leaving 9 bases between them. The CDR3 runs to 14 residues. Germline V gene data show CDR1 as SGDLS and CDR2 as YYNGEE. The DNA for the CDR3 is TGTGCCAGCAGCGTGGGGGGAGTCTACAATGAGCAGTTCTTC. Translated: CASSVGGVYNEQFF.

At least ten counts were recorded for this clonotype. J is TRBJ2-3 and V is TRBV29-1, with 8 bases lining up with TRBD2. The germline CDR1 and CDR2 sequences are SQVTM and ANQGSEA. This CDR3 comprises 15 residues. Here the CDR3 DNA reads TGCAGTTCCTTAAGGGGACTAGACCCCACAGATACGCAGTATTTT. Translating gives CSSLRGLDPTDTQYF.

The CDR3 DNA sequence: TGCAGCCCTCAGCACCAAGAGACCCAGTACTTC. It is translated as CSPQHQETQYF. The gene calls are TRBV20-1 and TRBJ2-5; D gene uncertain. CDR1 is DFQATT and CDR2 is SNEGSKA in the germline V gene (reference sequence). CDR3 size: 11 residues.

This clonotype was counted many times. The chain combines TRBV20-1 with TRBJ2-1; 9 nucleotides line up with TRBD1. Germline V CDR1 and CDR2: DFQATT, SNEGSKA (reference sequence). The V gene end was trimmed by 7 bases and the J gene end by 3 bases; junction bases not matched to a gene: 4. The CDR3 spans 13 residues. The CDR3 sequence: CSERGQGYNEQFF. Written as DNA, the CDR3 is TGCAGTGAAAGGGGACAGGGCTACAATGAGCAGTTCTTC.

The CDR3 sequence is CASSRDRADEQYF. In nucleotides, the CDR3 is TGTGCCAGCAGTAGGGACAGGGCTGACGAGCAGTACTTC. The gene calls are TRBV11-1 and TRBJ2-7; 9 bases are shared with TRBD1. This CDR3 comprises 13 residues. V lost 6 bases to trimming and J lost 5 bases; unmatched junction nucleotides: 5. CDR1 is SGHAT and CDR2 is FQDESV in the germline V gene (reference sequence).

In its sample, this clonotype was seen many times. This CDR3 is CSARGRGSSGRASTDTQYF. Here the CDR3 DNA reads TGCAGTGCTAGGGGGAGAGGGTCTAGCGGGAGGGCTAGCACAGATACGCAGTATTTT. The chain employs TRBV20-1 and TRBJ2-3, with TRBD2 identical over 12 bases. CDR3 length: 19 residues. Germline V gene sequence: CDR1 DFQATT, CDR2 SNEGSKA (reference sequence). The junction had 13 bases not matched to a gene; V was cut back by 3 bases and J by 0 bases.

This clonotype occurred a few times. V and J are TRBV28 and TRBJ2-1; TRBD2 agrees at 10 bases. Germline trimming cut 4 bases from V and 4 bases from J; bases unmatched to any gene: 10. The CDR3 runs to 17 residues. Germline CDR1 MDHEN, CDR2 SYDVKM. CDR3 DNA: TGTGCCAGCAGTTCCCCCCGGGGTAGCGGGAGGTACAATGAGCAGTTCTTC. Translation gives CASSSPRGSGRYNEQFF. Full variable domain (missing parts from reference TRBV28 and TRBJ2-1): DVKVTQSSRYLVKRTGEKVFLECVQDMDHENMFWYRQDPGLGLRLIYFSYDVKMKEKGDIPEGYSVSREKKERFSLILESASTNQTSMYLCASSSPRGSGRYNEQFFGPGTRLTVL.

At least ten counts were recorded for this clonotype. The CDR3 loop reads CASSVERGVAGTYEQYF. As DNA, the CDR3 is TGTGCCAGCAGCGTAGAAAGGGGAGTAGCGGGAACCTACGAGCAGTACTTC. The chain has TRBV9 and TRBJ2-7; 8 bases align to TRBD2. V shed 0 bases, J shed 2 bases, and the junction held 10 bases outside the gene matches. Germline CDR1 and CDR2: SGDLS and YYNGEE. CDR3 length: 17 residues.

There are many counts of this clonotype. The rearrangement links TRBV3-1 to TRBJ2-7; D is uncertain. The germline gives CDR1 LGHDT, CDR2 YNNKEL (reference sequence). V was cut by 0 bases and J by 6 bases, with 6 bases left in between. The CDR3 length is 12 residues. Here the CDR3 DNA reads TGTGCCAGCAGCCAAGATGGTAGCGAGCAGTACTTC. Residues: CASSQDGSEQYF.

The table lists this clonotype with a few counts. The chain links TRBV24-1 to TRBJ1-5; 7 bases fit TRBD1. Per germline, CDR1 KGHDR and CDR2 SFDVKD. Losses at the gene ends were 0 bases for V and 5 bases for J; bases not matched to a gene: 0. The CDR3 length is 14 residues. CDR3 nucleotides: TGTGCCACCAGTGATTTGGGACAGGATCAGCCCCAGCATTTT. Protein: CATSDLGQDQPQHF.

In this sample, this clonotype turned up many times. This chain's CDR3 is CASSLTSGPYEQYF. CDR3 in DNA: TGCGCCAGCAGCTTGACTAGCGGCCCCTACGAGCAGTACTTC. The chain recombines TRBV5-1 with TRBJ2-7; 8 bases line up with TRBD2. Germline V CDR1 and CDR2: SGHRS, YFSETQ. The CDR3 is 14 residues long. After removal of 1 base from V and 2 bases from J, the junction contained 2 bases not matched to a gene. The full variable domain, with the rest looked up from reference TRBV5-1 and TRBJ2-7, is KAGVTQTPRYLIKTRGQQVTLSCSPISGHRSVSWYQQTPGQGLQFLFEYFSETQRNKGNFPGRFSGRQFSNSRSEMNVSTLELGDSALYLCASSLTSGPYEQYFGPGTRLTVT.

This clonotype appeared many times. The V gene is TRBV29-1, the J gene TRBJ1-1; tentatively, D is TRBD1 (5 bases). CDR1 SQVTM and CDR2 ANQGSEA come from the germline V gene. V lost 4 bases to trimming and J lost 3 bases, with 9 bases between them. The CDR3 is made up of 12 amino acids. The CDR3 sequence: CSVGTRDTEAFF. CDR3 DNA: TGCAGCGTTGGGACACGGGACACTGAAGCTTTCTTT. Full variable domain (rest looked up from reference TRBV29-1 and TRBJ1-1): SAVISQKPSRDICQRGTSLTIQCQVDSQVTMMFWYRQQPGQSLTLIATANQGSEATYESGFVIDKFPISRPNLTFSTLTVSNMSPEDSSIYLCSVGTRDTEAFFGQGTRLTVV.